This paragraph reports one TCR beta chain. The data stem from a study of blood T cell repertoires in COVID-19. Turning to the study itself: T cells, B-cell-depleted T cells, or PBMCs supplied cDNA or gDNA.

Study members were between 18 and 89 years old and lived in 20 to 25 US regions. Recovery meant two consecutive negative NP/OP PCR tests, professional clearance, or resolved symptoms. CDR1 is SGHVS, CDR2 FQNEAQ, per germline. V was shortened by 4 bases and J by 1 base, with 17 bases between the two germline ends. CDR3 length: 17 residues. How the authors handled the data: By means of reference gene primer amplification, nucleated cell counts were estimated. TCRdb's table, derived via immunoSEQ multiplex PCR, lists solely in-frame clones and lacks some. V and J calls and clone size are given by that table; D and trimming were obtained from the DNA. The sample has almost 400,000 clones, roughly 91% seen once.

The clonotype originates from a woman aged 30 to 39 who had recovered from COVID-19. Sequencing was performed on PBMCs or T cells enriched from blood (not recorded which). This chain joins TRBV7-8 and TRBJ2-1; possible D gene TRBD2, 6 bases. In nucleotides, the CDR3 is TGTGCCAGCAGCTCGACCGGCGGGATGGGATCCTACAATGAGCAGTTCTTC. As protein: CASSSTGGMGSYNEQFF.